These T cell receptor beta chains were read from a single sample in a study of HIV-infected children after antiretroviral therapy interruption. TCRdb independently ran MiXCR on the 3' RACE reads; one entry per CDR3 protein. The data show about 15,000 distinct CDR3 sequences, with around 3.7% seen just once and approximately 5% held by the top ten. This material consisted of CD45RA+ CD4+ T cells from PBMCs, taken from a donor given antiretroviral therapy, either interrupted or continuous. The source of these receptors is a child aged 2-17 years with HIV. The CDR3 runs from the conserved cysteine through the conserved F or W. The D gene is left open where the match is weak. Size values are once, few and many counts, or a class for expanded clones, and some rows have none.

TRBJ2-7,many,TRBD1,TRBV9,TGTGCCAGCAGCCCCCGACAGGGTGCCTACGAGCAGTACTTC,CASSPRQGAYEQYF
TRBJ2-2,many,-,TRBV2,TGTGCCAGCTTAGAAGATCTTGCCCTCACCGGGGAGCTGTTTTTT,CASLEDLALTGELFF
TRBJ2-2,many,TRBD1,TRBV5-4,TGTGCCAGCAGGCGGGACAGGGGGCCGAACACCGGGGAGCTGTTTTTT,CASRRDRGPNTGELFF
TRBJ2-5,many,-,TRBV20-1,TGCAGTGCTAGTGATCCGGGAGCCCGGGAAGAGACCCAGTACTTC,CSASDPGAREETQYF
TRBJ1-6,many,-,TRBV12-3/TRBV12-4,TGTGCCAGCAGTTCCGGGACGGGATATTCACCCCTCCACTTT,CASSSGTGYSPLHF
TRBJ2-7,many,-,TRBV7-2,TGTGCCAGCAGCTTAATAGCCCTCTCCCGCGGACAAAGTCCTTACGAGCAGTACTTC,CASSLIALSRGQSPYEQYF
TRBJ2-7,many,-,TRBV7-9,TGTGCCAGCAGCTTAGGGTCATACCCTCCTTTAGGCGAGCAGTACTTC,CASSLGSYPPLGEQYF
TRBJ1-2,many,-,TRBV21-1,TGTGCCAGCAGCAAAGGCGGGTTGAGCCCCCTCAACTATGGCTACACCTTC,CASSKGGLSPLNYGYTF
TRBJ2-7,many,TRBD1,TRBV11-2,TGTGCCAGCAGTTCGACAGGGGGCTCCTATGAACAGTACTTC,CASSSTGGSYEQYF
TRBJ1-6,many,-,TRBV4-1,TGCGCCAGCAGCCCCCTTCCGACAGGCTATAATTCACCCCTCCACTTT,CASSPLPTGYNSPLHF
TRBJ2-1,medium-sized,TRBD2,TRBV18,TGTGCCAGCTCACCACCGCAGCTAGCGGGGTCTGAGCAGTTCTTC,CASSPPQLAGSEQFF
TRBJ1-4,many,-,TRBV12-3/TRBV12-4,TGTGCCAGCAGTCCGGGATTTTCAACTAATGAAAAACTGTTTTTT,CASSPGFSTNEKLFF
TRBJ2-3,medium-sized,-,TRBV12-3/TRBV12-4,TGTGCCAGCAGTTTCACCCCTCACACAGATACGCAGTATTTT,CASSFTPHTDTQYF
TRBJ2-3,many,-,TRBV25-1,TGTGCCAGCAGTGAAGTCGGGGGGCGAGATACGCAGTATTTT,CASSEVGGRDTQYF
TRBJ1-1,many,-,TRBV19,TGTGCCAGTAGCCGAACTGGATCTGAAGCTTTCTTT,CASSRTGSEAFF
TRBJ2-1,many,TRBD1,TRBV12-5,TGTGCTAGTGGTCGGATCGGGACAGAAGAGAATGAGCAGTTCTTC,CASGRIGTEENEQFF
TRBJ1-5,many,-,TRBV7-9,TGTGCCAGCAGCTTAGGTGAACCCCCGCAGCCCCAGCATTTT,CASSLGEPPQPQHF
TRBJ2-2,many,TRBD2,TRBV18,TGTGCCAGCTCACCCGGGACTAGCGGGAGTATCACCGGGGAGCTGTTTTTT,CASSPGTSGSITGELFF
TRBJ2-3,few,TRBD2,TRBV4-1,TGCGCCAGCAGCGCGGGACTAGCGCCCACAGATACGCAGTATTTT,CASSAGLAPTDTQYF
TRBJ2-3,many,-,TRBV2,TGTGTCAGCAGCCGCAGGGGTTCCTCCACAGATACGCAGTATTTT,CVSSRRGSSTDTQYF
TRBJ1-2,few,-,TRBV5-1,TGCGCCAGCAGCTTGGGCGGGACTGAAGGGGGCTACACCTTC,CASSLGGTEGGYTF
TRBJ2-1,many,-,TRBV24-1,TGTGCCACCAGTGGACCTTCGGACAATGAGCAGTTCTTC,CATSGPSDNEQFF
TRBJ2-7,many,-,TRBV5-1,TGCGCCAGCGCCTGGGACGGACGATCCTACGAGCAGTACTTC,CASAWDGRSYEQYF
TRBJ2-7,many,-,TRBV28,TGTGCCAGCCGCGGCCCGATAATCTACGAGCAGTACTTC,CASRGPIIYEQYF
TRBJ2-7,many,-,TRBV11-2,TGTGCCAGCAGCTCTTACTACGAGCAGTACTTC,CASSSYYEQYF
TRBJ1-5,many,-,TRBV7-8,TGTGCCAGCAGCTCGCAGGGAATCGGGCAGCCCCAGCATTTT,CASSSQGIGQPQHF
TRBJ2-6,few,-,TRBV19,TGTGCCACCGCTCCTGGGGCCAACGTCCTGACTTTC,CATAPGANVLTF
TRBJ1-5,few,-,TRBV12-3/TRBV12-4,TGTGCCAGCAGTTTGGGCAGTAGGCGCAATCAGCCCCAGCATTTT,CASSLGSRRNQPQHF
TRBJ2-7,many,-,TRBV7-8,TGTGCCAGCAGCTCCGACAGGCCTAACTCCTACGAGCAGTACTTC,CASSSDRPNSYEQYF
TRBJ2-1,many,TRBD1,TRBV20-1,TGCAGTGCCCGAGGCCGGGACAGGGTTGGGAATGAGCAGTTCTTC,CSARGRDRVGNEQFF
TRBJ2-4,many,TRBD1,TRBV5-1,TGCGCCAGCAGCTCCGGACAGGGGGACATTCAGTACTTC,CASSSGQGDIQYF
TRBJ2-1,many,TRBD2,TRBV20-1,TGCAGTGCTAGAGATGAGGGGGAGCGGGGGGGGTACAATGAGCAGTTCTTC,CSARDEGERGGYNEQFF
TRBJ2-3,-,-,TRBV7-8,TGTGCCAGCAGAGACGGGACTCGGGGGCCGGATACGCAGTATTTT,CASRDGTRGPDTQYF
TRBJ1-1,many,-,TRBV3-1,TGTGCCAGCAGCCCCCGTAGGAACACTGAAGCTTTCTTT,CASSPRRNTEAFF
TRBJ2-7,many,TRBD2,TRBV10-1,TGCGCCAGCAGCGAGTCTTTCAGCGGGAGGGACGAGCAGTACTTC,CASSESFSGRDEQYF
TRBJ2-1,many,-,TRBV15,TGTGCCACCAGCAGAGATCTATCGAGTAATGAGCAGTTCTTC,CATSRDLSSNEQFF
TRBJ1-4,many,-,TRBV7-2,TGTGCCAGCAGCCCTGGACGGGGCTTAGGACCAACTAATGAAAAACTGTTTTTT,CASSPGRGLGPTNEKLFF
TRBJ1-6,many,-,TRBV5-1,TGCGCCAGCAGACGGGGGGCCGAGAATTCACCCCTCCACTTT,CASRRGAENSPLHF
TRBJ1-4,-,TRBD1,TRBV9,TGTGCCAGCAGCCCTCACCGACAGGGGAGTGAAAAACTGTTTTTT,CASSPHRQGSEKLFF